The TCR beta chain described here comes from a study of cytotoxic CD8 clonotypes in ibrutinib-treated CLL. The data were produced by immunoSEQ multiplex PCR, yet TCRdb's version contains in-frame clones alone and is incomplete. The table has approximately 32,000 clones, over 45% seen once; the top ten hold approximately 20%. CDR1 is WSHSY, CDR2 SAAADI, per germline. V gave up 6 bases and J gave up 7 bases; unmatched junction bases: 4. The CDR3 is made up of 13 amino acids. This receptor was obtained from a human donor with chronic lymphocytic leukemia. The specimen was PBMCs, collected before ibrutinib treatment. The chain carries TRBV10-2 and TRBJ2-2, with 8 bases lining up with TRBD1. The CDR3 reads CASSGQGGGELFF. The CDR3, as DNA: TGCGCCAGCAGCGGACAGGGCGGCGGGGAGCTGTTTTTT.